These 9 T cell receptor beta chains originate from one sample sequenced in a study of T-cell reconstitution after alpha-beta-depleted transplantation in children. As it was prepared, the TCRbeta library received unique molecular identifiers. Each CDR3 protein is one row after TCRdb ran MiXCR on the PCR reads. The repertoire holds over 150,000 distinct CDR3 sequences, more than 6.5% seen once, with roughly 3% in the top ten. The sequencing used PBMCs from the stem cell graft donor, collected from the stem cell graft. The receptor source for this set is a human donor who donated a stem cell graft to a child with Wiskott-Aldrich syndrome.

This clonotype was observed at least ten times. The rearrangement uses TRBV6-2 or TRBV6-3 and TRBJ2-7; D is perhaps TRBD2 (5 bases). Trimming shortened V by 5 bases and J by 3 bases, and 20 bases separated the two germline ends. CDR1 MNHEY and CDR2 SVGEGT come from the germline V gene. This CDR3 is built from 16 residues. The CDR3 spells CASSQRERSRFYEQYF. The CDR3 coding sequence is TGTGCCAGCAGTCAACGTGAGCGGTCCAGATTCTACGAGCAGTACTTC.

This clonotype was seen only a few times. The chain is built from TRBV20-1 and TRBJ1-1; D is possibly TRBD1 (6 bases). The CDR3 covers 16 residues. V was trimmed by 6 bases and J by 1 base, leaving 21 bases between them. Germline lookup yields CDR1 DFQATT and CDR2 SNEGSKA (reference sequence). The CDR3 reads CSAQGQITLGNTEAFF. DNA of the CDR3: TGCAGTGCACAGGGACAAATTACATTGGGGAACACTGAAGCTTTCTTT.

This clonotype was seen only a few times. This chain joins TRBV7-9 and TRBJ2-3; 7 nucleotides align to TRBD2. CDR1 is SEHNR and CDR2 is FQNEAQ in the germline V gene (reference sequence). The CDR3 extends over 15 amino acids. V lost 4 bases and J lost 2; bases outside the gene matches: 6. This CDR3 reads CASSSRDYYTDTQYF. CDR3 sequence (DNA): TGTGCCAGCAGCTCACGGGACTATTACACAGATACGCAGTATTTT. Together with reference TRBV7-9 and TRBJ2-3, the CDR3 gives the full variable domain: DTGVSQNPRHKITKRGQNVTFRCDPISEHNRLYWYRQTLGQGPEFLTYFQNEAQLEKSRLLSDRFSAERPKGSFSTLEIQRTEQGDSAMYLCASSSRDYYTDTQYFGPGTRLTVL.

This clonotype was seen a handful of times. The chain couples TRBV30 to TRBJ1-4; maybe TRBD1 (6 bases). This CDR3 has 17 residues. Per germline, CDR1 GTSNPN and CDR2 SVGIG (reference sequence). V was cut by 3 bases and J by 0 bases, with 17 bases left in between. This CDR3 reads CAWSGKYRTATNEKLFF. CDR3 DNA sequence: TGTGCCTGGAGCGGAAAGTATCGGACAGCAACTAATGAAAAACTGTTTTTT.

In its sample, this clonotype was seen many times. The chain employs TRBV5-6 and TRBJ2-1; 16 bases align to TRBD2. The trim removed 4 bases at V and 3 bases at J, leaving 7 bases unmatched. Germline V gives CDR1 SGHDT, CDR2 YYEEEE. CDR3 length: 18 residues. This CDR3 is CASSRPGLAGGSYNEQFF. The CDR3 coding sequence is TGTGCCAGCAGCAGGCCGGGACTAGCGGGGGGGAGCTACAATGAGCAGTTCTTC.

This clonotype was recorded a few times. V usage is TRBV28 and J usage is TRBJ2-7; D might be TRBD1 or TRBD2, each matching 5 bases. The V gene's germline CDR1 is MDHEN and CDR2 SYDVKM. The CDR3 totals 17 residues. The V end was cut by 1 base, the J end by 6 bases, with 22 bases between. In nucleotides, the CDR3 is TGTGCCAGCAGTTTATCGGTAAGGGGACCACTACAATTCGAGCAGTACTTC. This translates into CASSLSVRGPLQFEQYF.

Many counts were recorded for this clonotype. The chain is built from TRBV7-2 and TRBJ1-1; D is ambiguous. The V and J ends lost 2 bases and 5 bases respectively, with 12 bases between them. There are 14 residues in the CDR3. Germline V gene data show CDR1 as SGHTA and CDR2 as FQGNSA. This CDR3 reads CASSLRAVGTEAFF. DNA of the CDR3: TGTGCCAGCAGCTTACGGGCAGTGGGGACTGAAGCTTTCTTT. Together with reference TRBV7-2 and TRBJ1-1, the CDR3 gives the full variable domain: GAGVSQSPSNKVTEKGKDVELRCDPISGHTALYWYRQSLGQGLEFLIYFQGNSAPDKSGLPSDRFSAERTGGSVSTLTIQRTQQEDSAVYLCASSLRAVGTEAFFGQGTRLTVV.

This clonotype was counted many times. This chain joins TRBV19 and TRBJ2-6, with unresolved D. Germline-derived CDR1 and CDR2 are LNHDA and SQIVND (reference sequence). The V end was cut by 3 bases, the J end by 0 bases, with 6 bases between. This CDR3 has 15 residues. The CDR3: CASSMRSSGANVLTF. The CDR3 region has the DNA TGTGCCAGTAGTATGCGGTCCTCTGGGGCCAACGTCCTGACTTTC.

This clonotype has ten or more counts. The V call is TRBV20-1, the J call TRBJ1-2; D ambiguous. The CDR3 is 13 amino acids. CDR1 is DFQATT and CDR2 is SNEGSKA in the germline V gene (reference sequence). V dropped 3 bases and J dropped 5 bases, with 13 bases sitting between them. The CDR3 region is CSASGPWEYGYTF. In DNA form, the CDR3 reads TGCAGTGCTAGCGGACCATGGGAATATGGCTACACCTTC.